The clone carrying this T cell receptor (beta chain) has only one observation. This specimen belongs to a study of blood T cell repertoires in COVID-19. Study-level information: The United States, Italy and Spain were the sources of the acute and convalescent COVID-19 samples. From T cells, B-cell-depleted T cells, or PBMCs came the material, which was cDNA or gDNA.

Trimming shortened V by 6 bases and J by 0 bases, and 12 bases separated the two germline ends. CDR3 length: 15 residues. The germline V gene has CDR1 SNHLY and CDR2 FYNNEI. Authors' analysis steps: Amplifying reference gene primers gave estimates of nucleated cell counts. The data were produced by immunoSEQ multiplex PCR, yet TCRdb's version contains in-frame clones alone and is incomplete. V and J calls and clone size follow that table, whereas D and trimming were derived from the DNA. Of under 150,000 clones in the sample, roughly 91% were seen once. This TCR was recovered from a man in his fifties or sixties with active or convalescent COVID-19. The sequenced sample was peripheral blood. This rearrangement joins TRBV2 to TRBJ2-1, with TRBD1 as a possible D gene (6 bases). CDR3 nucleotides: TGTGCCAGCAGCCCACAGGGCAACTCCTACAATGAGCAGTTCTTC. Amino acid sequence: CASSPQGNSYNEQFF. Combining the CDR3 with reference TRBV2 and TRBJ2-1 gives the whole variable domain EPEVTQTPSHQVTQMGQEVILRCVPISNHLYFYWYRQILGQKVEFLVSFYNNEISEKSEIFDDQFSVERPDGSNFTLKIRSTKLEDSAMYFCASSPQGNSYNEQFFGPGTRLTVL.